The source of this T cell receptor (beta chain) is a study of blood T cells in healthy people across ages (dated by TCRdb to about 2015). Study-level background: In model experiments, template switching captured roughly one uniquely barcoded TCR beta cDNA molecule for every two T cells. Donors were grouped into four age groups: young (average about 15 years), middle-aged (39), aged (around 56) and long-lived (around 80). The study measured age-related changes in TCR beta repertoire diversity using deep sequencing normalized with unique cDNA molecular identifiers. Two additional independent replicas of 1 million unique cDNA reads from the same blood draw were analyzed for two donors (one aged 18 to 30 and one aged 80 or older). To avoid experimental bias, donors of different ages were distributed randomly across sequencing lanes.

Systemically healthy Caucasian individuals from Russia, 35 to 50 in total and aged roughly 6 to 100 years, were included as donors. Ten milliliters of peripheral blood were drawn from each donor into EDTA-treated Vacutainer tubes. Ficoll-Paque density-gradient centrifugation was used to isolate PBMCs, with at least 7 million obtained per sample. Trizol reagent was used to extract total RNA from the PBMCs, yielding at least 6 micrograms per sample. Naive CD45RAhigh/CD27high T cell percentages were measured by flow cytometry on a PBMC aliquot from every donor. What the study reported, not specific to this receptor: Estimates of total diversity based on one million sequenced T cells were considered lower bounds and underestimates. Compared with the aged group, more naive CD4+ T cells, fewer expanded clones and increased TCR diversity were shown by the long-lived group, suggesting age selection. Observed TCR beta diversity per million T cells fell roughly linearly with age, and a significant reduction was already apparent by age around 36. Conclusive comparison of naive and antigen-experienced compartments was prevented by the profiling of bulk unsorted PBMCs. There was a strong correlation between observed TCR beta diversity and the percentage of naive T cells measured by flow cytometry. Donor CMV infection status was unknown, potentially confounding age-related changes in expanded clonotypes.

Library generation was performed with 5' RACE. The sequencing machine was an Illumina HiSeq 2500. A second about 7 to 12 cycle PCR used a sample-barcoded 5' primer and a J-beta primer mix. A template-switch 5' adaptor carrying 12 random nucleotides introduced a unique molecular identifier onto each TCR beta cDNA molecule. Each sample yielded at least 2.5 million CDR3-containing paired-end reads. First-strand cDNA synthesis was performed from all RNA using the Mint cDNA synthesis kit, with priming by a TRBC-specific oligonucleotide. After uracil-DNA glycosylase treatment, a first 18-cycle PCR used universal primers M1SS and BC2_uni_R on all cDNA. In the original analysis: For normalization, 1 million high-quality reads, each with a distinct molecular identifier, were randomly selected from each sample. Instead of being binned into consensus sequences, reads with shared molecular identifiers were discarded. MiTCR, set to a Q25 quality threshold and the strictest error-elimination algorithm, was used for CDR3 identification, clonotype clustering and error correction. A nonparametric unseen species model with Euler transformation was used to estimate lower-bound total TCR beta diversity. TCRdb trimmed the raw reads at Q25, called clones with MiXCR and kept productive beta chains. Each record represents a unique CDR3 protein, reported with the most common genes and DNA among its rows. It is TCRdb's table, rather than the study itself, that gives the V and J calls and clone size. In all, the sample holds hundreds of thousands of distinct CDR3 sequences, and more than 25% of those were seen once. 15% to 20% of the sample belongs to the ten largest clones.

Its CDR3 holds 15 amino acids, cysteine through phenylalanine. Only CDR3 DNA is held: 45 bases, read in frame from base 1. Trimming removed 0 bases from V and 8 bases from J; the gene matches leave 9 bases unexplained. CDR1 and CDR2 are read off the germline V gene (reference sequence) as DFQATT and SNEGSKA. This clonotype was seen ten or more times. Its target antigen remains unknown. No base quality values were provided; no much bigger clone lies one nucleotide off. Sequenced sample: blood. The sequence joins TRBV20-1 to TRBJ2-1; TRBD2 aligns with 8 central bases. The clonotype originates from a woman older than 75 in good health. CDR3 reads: CSARDSGGGPYEQFF. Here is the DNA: TGCAGTGCTAGAGATTCCGGGGGGGGGCCCTATGAGCAGTTCTTC.